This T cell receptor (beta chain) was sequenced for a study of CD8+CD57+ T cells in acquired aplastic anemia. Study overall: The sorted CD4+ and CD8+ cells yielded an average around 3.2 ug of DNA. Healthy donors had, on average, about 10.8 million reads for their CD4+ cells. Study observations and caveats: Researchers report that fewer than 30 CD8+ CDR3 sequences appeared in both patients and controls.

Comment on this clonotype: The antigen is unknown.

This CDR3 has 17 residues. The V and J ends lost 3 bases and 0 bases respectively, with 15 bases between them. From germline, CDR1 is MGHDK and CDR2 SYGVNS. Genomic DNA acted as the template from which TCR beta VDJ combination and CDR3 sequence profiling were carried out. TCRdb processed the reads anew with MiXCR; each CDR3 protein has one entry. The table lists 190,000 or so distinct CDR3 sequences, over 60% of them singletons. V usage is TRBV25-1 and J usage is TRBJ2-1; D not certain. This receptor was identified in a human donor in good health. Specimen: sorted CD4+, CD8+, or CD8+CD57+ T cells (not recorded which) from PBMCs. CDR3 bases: TGTGCCAGCAGTGATAAAAGGGCGTCGAGCTCCTACAATGAGCAGTTCTTC. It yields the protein CASSDKRASSSYNEQFF.